This T cell receptor beta chain was sequenced for a study of CD4 T cells in relation to SARS-CoV-2 and coronaviruses. This clone was detected only once. The antigen remains undetermined. Before the COVID-19 pandemic, during about 2011-2019, CD4+ T cells were taken from unexposed donors. CD4+ T cells were isolated from the cells after more than 8 days of culture. The table came from immunoSEQ multiplex PCR; TCRdb's copy has only in-frame clones and leaves some out. Here the sample spans about 16,000 clones, roughly 80% being singletons. Trimming took off 3 bases at V and 0 bases at J, with 8 bases between the two ends. Germline V gene data show CDR1 as MDHEN and CDR2 as SYDVKM. The length of the CDR3 is 14 residues.

The V call is TRBV28, the J call TRBJ1-2; D is uncertain. Input material: CD4+ T cells from PBMCs, cultured in vitro. The receptor was derived from a human donor in good health. CDR3 nucleotides: TGTGCCAGCAGTTTTGTCCCCACTAACTATGGCTACACCTTC. The encoded protein is CASSFVPTNYGYTF.